The 24 T cell receptor beta chains below come from one sample, sequenced in a study of cytomegalovirus exposure and HLA in healthy donors. The PCR was carried out with 60 Vbeta primers and 13 Jbeta primers. TCRdb's table, derived via immunoSEQ multiplex PCR, lists solely in-frame clones and lacks some. The sample contains fewer than 200,000 clones, around 76% of which appear only once. Input material: PBMCs. These receptors were collected from a female donor in good health and CMV-seronegative.

CDR3 loop: CATSRDSNTMNTEAFF. CDR3 nucleotides: TGTGCCACCAGCCGGGACTCGAACACCATGAACACTGAAGCTTTCTTT. V gene TRBV15 combines with J gene TRBJ1-1, with D possibly TRBD1 on 5 matching bases. Germline assignment: CDR1 LNHNV and CDR2 YYDKDF (reference sequence). CDR3 length: 16 residues. V was shortened by 5 bases and J by 0 bases, with 16 bases between the two germline ends.

Notes on this clone: Within the sample, other DNA sequences also encode this same CDR3. The DNA of the CDR3 is TGCGCCAGCAGCTTGGACCCCAGGGTTTACTATGGCTACACCTTC. Its protein product is CASSLDPRVYYGYTF. This chain uses TRBV5-1 with TRBJ1-2; a possible D gene is TRBD1 (5 bases). The CDR3 runs 15 residues. V was pared by 0 bases and J by 3 bases, with 12 bases between. Per germline, CDR1 SGHRS and CDR2 YFSETQ.

The chain carries TRBV7-2 and TRBJ2-3; D is ambiguous. CDR1 SGHTA and CDR2 FQGNSA come from the germline V gene. This CDR3 is built from 15 residues. V was trimmed by 6 bases and J by 0 bases, leaving 13 bases between them. DNA for the CDR3: TGTGCCAGCAGTGGCGGTGCGGCTAGCACAGATACGCAGTATTTT. Protein product: CASSGGAASTDTQYF. The entire variable domain, with the rest obtained from reference TRBV7-2 and TRBJ2-3, is as follows: GAGVSQSPSNKVTEKGKDVELRCDPISGHTALYWYRQSLGQGLEFLIYFQGNSAPDKSGLPSDRFSAERTGGSVSTLTIQRTQQEDSAVYLCASSGGAASTDTQYFGPGTRLTVL.

The V call is TRBV7-6, the J call TRBJ2-7; perhaps TRBD2 as D (5 bases). The V end lost 3 bases, the J end lost 2 bases, and 14 bases lay between the germline ends. The CDR3 consists of 15 residues. The germline V gene has CDR1 SGHVS and CDR2 FNYEAQ. CDR3 residues: CASSFLAGMPYEQYF. CDR3 in DNA: TGTGCCAGCAGCTTTCTAGCCGGGATGCCCTACGAGCAGTACTTC.

The chain employs TRBV2 and TRBJ2-7; D not certain. With 6 bases removed from V and 4 bases from J, the gap between germline ends came to 7 bases. The germline gives CDR1 SNHLY, CDR2 FYNNEI. This CDR3 contains 11 residues. The CDR3 loop reads CASRERYEQYF. CDR3 nucleotide sequence: TGTGCCAGCAGGGAGAGATACGAGCAGTACTTC.

Comment on this clone: A read error may produce the germline difference seen at one junction end. This chain connects TRBV6-5 to TRBJ2-6; perhaps TRBD1 as D (5 bases). This CDR3 is built from 15 residues. In germline, CDR1 is MNHEY, CDR2 SVGAGI. In DNA form, the CDR3 reads TGTGCCAGCAGTTACGCCATCTCTGGGGCCAACGGCCTGACTTTC. Its translation is CASSYAISGANGLTF.

The chain has TRBV30 and TRBJ1-4, with 7 bases aligning to TRBD1. Germline V gene sequence: CDR1 GTSNPN, CDR2 SVGIG (reference sequence). V lost 5 bases, J lost 8 bases, and 8 bases stayed unmatched. The CDR3 runs 13 residues. The CDR3, as DNA: TGTGCCTGGGGAAGACAGGGCGGCGAAAAACTGTTTTTT. Translated, it gives CAWGRQGGEKLFF.

The CDR3 loop is CAISEGAGGNQPQHF. As DNA, the CDR3 is TGTGCCATCAGTGAAGGGGCGGGGGGCAATCAGCCCCAGCATTTT. V is TRBV10-3 and J is TRBJ1-5; a weak D match, TRBD1 (5 bases). V lost 3 bases, J lost 2 bases, and 11 bases lay in between. The CDR3 is 15 amino acids. Germline V gene lookup returns CDR1 ENHRY and CDR2 SYGVKD.

V and J are TRBV2 and TRBJ1-5; 10 bases line up with TRBD1. CDR1 is SNHLY and CDR2 is FYNNEI in the germline V gene. V gave up 4 bases and J gave up 6 bases; unmatched junction bases: 6. The CDR3 covers 15 residues. The CDR3 nucleotides read TGTGCCAGCAGTGCAGGACAGGGGGATGGTCAGCCCCAGCATTTT. Amino acids: CASSAGQGDGQPQHF.

The chain employs TRBV9 and TRBJ2-7; 7 nucleotides line up with TRBD2. V dropped 4 bases and J dropped 0; count of bases not matched to a gene: 4. Germline V gene lookup returns CDR1 SGDLS and CDR2 YYNGEE. CDR3 length equals 14 residues. Here the CDR3 reads CASSPGLLSYEQYF. In DNA form, the CDR3 reads TGTGCCAGCAGCCCGGGACTACTCTCCTACGAGCAGTACTTC.

This clone was counted between two and nine times. The V gene is TRBV4-2, the J gene TRBJ1-1; D remains unclear. Trimming pared 0 bases from V and 0 bases from J, leaving 5 bases between. Germline CDR1 is LGHNA and CDR2 is YNFKEQ. This CDR3 contains 14 residues. CDR3 region: CASSQDQMNTEAFF. In DNA form, the CDR3 reads TGTGCCAGCAGCCAAGATCAAATGAACACTGAAGCTTTCTTT.

V and J are TRBV18 and TRBJ1-1; no reliable D call. This CDR3 is 13 amino acids long. V lost 2 bases and J lost 1, with 5 bases in between. Germline V gives CDR1 KGHSH, CDR2 LQKENI. CDR3 DNA: TGTGCCAGCTCACCAAAGAGGAACACTGAAGCTTTCTTT. This sequence encodes CASSPKRNTEAFF.

The chain uses TRBV2 and TRBJ2-5, with 11 positions matching TRBD2. Germline CDR1 is SNHLY and CDR2 is FYNNEI. This CDR3 comprises 18 residues. The junction had 11 bases not matched to a gene; V was cut back by 4 bases and J by 1 base. This CDR3 is CASSGLAGGRGIQETQYF. For the CDR3, the DNA is TGTGCCAGCAGTGGGCTAGCGGGGGGCCGGGGAATCCAAGAGACCCAGTACTTC.

The genes are TRBV30 and TRBJ2-1; 9 bases agree with TRBD1. CDR3 length: 15 amino acids. Germline V lookup: CDR1 GTSNPN, CDR2 SVGIG (reference sequence). The junction had 11 bases not matched to a gene; V was cut back by 4 bases and J by 7 bases. CDR3 residues: CAWTRGTGTGNEQFF. CDR3 coding DNA: TGTGCCTGGACCCGCGGGACAGGGACGGGGAATGAGCAGTTCTTC.

The J gene is TRBJ1-1, the V gene TRBV5-1; no definite D call. Germline V CDR1 and CDR2: SGHRS, YFSETQ. Trimming pared 0 bases from V and 2 bases from J, leaving 8 bases between. This CDR3 has 14 amino acids. CDR3: CASSLEAGNTEAFF. Written as DNA, the CDR3 is TGCGCCAGCAGCTTGGAGGCAGGTAACACTGAAGCTTTCTTT. The variable domain in full, with the rest retrieved from reference TRBV5-1 and TRBJ1-1, is KAGVTQTPRYLIKTRGQQVTLSCSPISGHRSVSWYQQTPGQGLQFLFEYFSETQRNKGNFPGRFSGRQFSNSRSEMNVSTLELGDSALYLCASSLEAGNTEAFFGQGTRLTVV.

This clone was found a few times. V gene TRBV27 combines with J gene TRBJ1-2; D is unclear. Deletions cut 6 bases from V and 8 bases from J, with 19 bases between. This CDR3 comprises 14 residues. CDR1 MNHEY and CDR2 SMNVEV come from the germline V gene (reference sequence). In DNA, the CDR3 is TGTGCCAGCAGCTCCTCCCAGATCACCTTGGGCTACACCTTC. This translates into CASSSSQITLGYTF.

The chain employs TRBV5-1 and TRBJ1-4, with a weak D call TRBD1 (5 bases). The germline V gene has CDR1 SGHRS and CDR2 YFSETQ. The CDR3 loop spans 13 amino acids. V was cut by 5 bases and J by 5 bases, with 10 bases left in between. The CDR3 is CASRQGSNEKLFF. The CDR3 nucleotides are TGCGCCAGCAGGCAGGGATCGAATGAAAAACTGTTTTTT.

The J gene is TRBJ1-1, the V gene TRBV2; no definite D call. V lost 1 base and J lost 8, with 11 bases in between. This CDR3 has 13 residues. Germline values: CDR1 SNHLY, CDR2 FYNNEI. CDR3 bases: TGTGCCAGCAGTGAAGAGGTCGGGAAGGAAGCTTTCTTT. It encodes CASSEEVGKEAFF.

This clone was observed a few times. The chain links TRBV6-1 to TRBJ2-1; 13 nucleotides match TRBD2. Trimming at V came to 4 bases and at J to 7 bases, leaving 10 bases not matched to a gene. This CDR3 has 17 amino acids. Germline CDR1 is MNHNS and CDR2 is SASEGT. CDR3 sequence (DNA): TGTGCCAGCAGTGCCTTCGGGACTAGCGGGGTTGGTAATGAGCAGTTCTTC. This sequence encodes CASSAFGTSGVGNEQFF.

This clone turned up a few times. The J gene is TRBJ2-1, the V gene TRBV14, with TRBD1 matching 10 bases. Germline CDR1 reads SGHDN; CDR2 reads FVKESK. V dropped 4 bases and J dropped 4; count of bases not matched to a gene: 10. The CDR3 has 17 residues. This chain's CDR3 is CASSPPGQGRWYNEQFF. The CDR3 coding sequence is TGTGCCAGCAGCCCCCCGGGACAGGGGCGGTGGTACAATGAGCAGTTCTTC.

The rearrangement joins TRBV19 to TRBJ2-7; TRBD2 agrees at 8 bases. The CDR3 contains 14 residues. Looked up from germline, CDR1 is LNHDA and CDR2 is SQIVND (reference sequence). Trimming removed 1 base from V and 2 bases from J; junction bases left unmatched: 1. The CDR3 DNA sequence: TGTGCCAGTAGTATAGCGGGAGGGACCTACGAGCAGTACTTC. This translates into CASSIAGGTYEQYF. The whole variable domain, filled in from reference TRBV19 and TRBJ2-7, reads DGGITQSPKYLFRKEGQNVTLSCEQNLNHDAMYWYRQDPGQGLRLIYYSQIVNDFQKGDIAEGYSVSREKKESFPLTVTSAQKNPTAFYLCASSIAGGTYEQYFGPGTRLTVT.

V usage is TRBV7-2 and J usage is TRBJ2-3; weak D call: TRBD1 (5 bases). Germline assignment: CDR1 SGHTA and CDR2 FQGNSA. CDR3 size: 15 residues. The ends were cut back, 2 bases at V and 2 bases at J, with 11 bases in the middle. In nucleotides, the CDR3 is TGTGCCAGCAGCTTACCTACAGGCACCACAGATACGCAGTATTTT. Its protein is CASSLPTGTTDTQYF. Full variable domain (missing parts from reference TRBV7-2 and TRBJ2-3): GAGVSQSPSNKVTEKGKDVELRCDPISGHTALYWYRQSLGQGLEFLIYFQGNSAPDKSGLPSDRFSAERTGGSVSTLTIQRTQQEDSAVYLCASSLPTGTTDTQYFGPGTRLTVL.

This clone has only one observation. The J gene is TRBJ1-3, the V gene TRBV7-6, with TRBD1 identical over 9 bases. After removal of 5 bases from V and 2 bases from J, the junction contained 13 bases not matched to a gene. CDR1 and CDR2 (germline): SGHVS, FNYEAQ. The CDR3 loop spans 18 amino acids. The CDR3 DNA reads as TGTGCCAGCAGCGTAGACCCCCCGGGACAGGGAACTGGAAACACCATATATTTT. This encodes CASSVDPPGQGTGNTIYF.

The chain recombines TRBV19 with TRBJ2-1, with D possibly matching TRBD2 (5 bases). Germline assignment: CDR1 LNHDA and CDR2 SQIVND (reference sequence). V was trimmed by 7 bases and J by 5 bases, leaving 21 bases between them. This CDR3 spans 16 amino acids. The CDR3 sequence is CASTPTRTKLDNEQFF. The CDR3 DNA is TGTGCCAGTACTCCAACTAGGACGAAACTCGACAATGAGCAGTTCTTC.